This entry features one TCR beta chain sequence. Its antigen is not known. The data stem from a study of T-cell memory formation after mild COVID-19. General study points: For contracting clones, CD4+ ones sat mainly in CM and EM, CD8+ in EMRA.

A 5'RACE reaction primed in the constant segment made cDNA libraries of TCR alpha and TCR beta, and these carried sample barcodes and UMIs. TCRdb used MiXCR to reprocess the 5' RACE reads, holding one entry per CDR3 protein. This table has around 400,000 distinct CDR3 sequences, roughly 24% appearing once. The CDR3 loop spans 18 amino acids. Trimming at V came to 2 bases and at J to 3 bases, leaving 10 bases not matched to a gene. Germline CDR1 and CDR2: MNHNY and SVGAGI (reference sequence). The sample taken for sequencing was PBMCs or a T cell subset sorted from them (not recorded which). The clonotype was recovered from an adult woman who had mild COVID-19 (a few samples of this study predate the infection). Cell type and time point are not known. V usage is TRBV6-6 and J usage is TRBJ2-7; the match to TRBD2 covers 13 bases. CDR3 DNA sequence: TGTGCCAGCAGTTACGGGGTACCGGGACTAGCGGGATACTACGAGCAGTACTTC. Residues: CASSYGVPGLAGYYEQYF.